These T cell receptor beta chains were read from a single sample in a study of blood T cells in healthy people across ages. TCRdb processed the 5' RACE reads anew with MiXCR; each CDR3 protein has one entry. The table lists about 640,000 distinct CDR3 sequences, 45% to 65% of them singletons. The sample taken for sequencing was blood. Receptors originate from a man aged 55 to 69 in good health. Each CDR3 is given with its conserved first and last residue. D genes are given only for firm matches. Clone size appears in some rows only: once, few, many, or a class for an expanded clone.

TRBJ2-7,-,TRBV3-1,TRBD2,TGTGCCAGCAGCCAAGGAATAGCGGGGGCCCACAATGAGCAGTACTTC,CASSQGIAGAHNEQYF
TRBJ1-2,-,TRBV5-1,TRBD1,TGCGCCAGCAGCTCTCCGACAGGGGGCAACTATGGCTACACCTTC,CASSSPTGGNYGYTF
TRBJ1-1,-,TRBV4-1,-,TGCGCCAGCAGCCAAGCGGACAGGAACACTGAAGCTTTCTTT,CASSQADRNTEAFF
TRBJ2-1,once,TRBV7-9,-,TGTGCCAGCAGGGTAGGACCGAGGGAGGATGAGCAGTTCTTC,CASRVGPREDEQFF
TRBJ1-2,-,TRBV6-6,-,TGTGCCAGCAGTGACGCCCGGGGCGCTGGTGGCTACACCTTC,CASSDARGAGGYTF
TRBJ2-5,-,TRBV27,-,TGTGCCAGCAGTTTAAGGAGGGGAGAGACCCAGTACTTC,CASSLRRGETQYF
TRBJ2-3,-,TRBV5-1,-,TGCGCCAGCAGCTTGCCCCGGGACCCGGGAGATACGCAGTATTTT,CASSLPRDPGDTQYF
TRBJ2-7,-,TRBV3-1,TRBD1,TGTGCCAGCAGCCAACTTACAGGGGCAGCCTCCTACGAGCAGTACTTC,CASSQLTGAASYEQYF
TRBJ2-5,-,TRBV7-2,-,TGTGCCAGCAGCTTAGTGGAAGGGGCGAACCAAGAGACCCAGTACTTC,CASSLVEGANQETQYF
TRBJ2-5,-,TRBV20-1,-,TGCAGTGCTGGGGGGGGGGCGCAAGAGACCCAGTACTTC,CSAGGGAQETQYF
TRBJ2-3,-,TRBV29-1,TRBD2,TGCAGCGTTGAAGACCCTCTAGCGGGGGTCACAGATACGCAGTATTTT,CSVEDPLAGVTDTQYF
TRBJ2-3,-,TRBV12-3/TRBV12-4,-,TGTGCCAGCAGTTTATTGGGGGTTAGGACAGATACGCAGTATTTT,CASSLLGVRTDTQYF
TRBJ2-7,few,TRBV7-8,-,TGTGCCAGCAGCAACCGGGACCTCGAGCAGTACTTC,CASSNRDLEQYF
TRBJ2-7,-,TRBV3-1,-,TGTGCCAGCAGTCGTCGGACGGGGGTGAACTACGAGCAGTACTTC,CASSRRTGVNYEQYF
TRBJ2-7,-,TRBV14,-,TGTGCCAGCAGCCGGATACAGGGTAGCGAGCAGTACTTC,CASSRIQGSEQYF
TRBJ2-5,-,TRBV20-1,TRBD1,TGCAGTGCCACGGACAGGGGGAGAGAGACCCAGTACTTC,CSATDRGRETQYF
TRBJ1-2,few,TRBV29-1,-,TGCAGCGTTAGATCCGGGCCCTACTATGGCTACACCTTC,CSVRSGPYYGYTF
TRBJ2-4,-,TRBV27,TRBD2,TGTGCCAGCACCCCGAACGGGGGGTACATTCAGTACTTC,CASTPNGGYIQYF
TRBJ2-7,-,TRBV20-1,-,TGCAGTGCTAGAGATGCGGCAGGAGCTGGCTACGAGCAGTACTTC,CSARDAAGAGYEQYF
TRBJ2-7,-,TRBV29-1,TRBD2,TGCAGCGTTGAAGATACCGGGACGGGAGGAGGGTACGAGCAGTACTTC,CSVEDTGTGGGYEQYF
TRBJ1-6,once,TRBV28,-,TGTGCCAGCGCAACCCGATCACCCCTCCACTTT,CASATRSPLHF
TRBJ1-1,-,TRBV20-1,-,TGCAGTGCGGACGTTGAGGCCACTGAAGCTTTCTTT,CSADVEATEAFF
TRBJ1-1,-,TRBV9,TRBD1,TGTGCCAGCAGCGTAGCCGACAGGGGGAACACTGAAGCTTTCTTT,CASSVADRGNTEAFF
TRBJ2-1,-,TRBV6-4,-,TGTGCCAGCAGTTCGGACAGAAGCTCCTACAATGAGCAGTTCTTC,CASSSDRSSYNEQFF
TRBJ2-7,few,TRBV15,-,TGTGCCACCAGCAGAGACTCCGGTCAGGACTCCTACGAGCAGTACTTC,CATSRDSGQDSYEQYF
TRBJ2-5,-,TRBV6-5,-,TGTGCCGCCGGGCGGGAGACCCAGTACTTC,CAAGRETQYF
TRBJ2-5,-,TRBV14,-,TGTGCCAGCAGCCTCCGTTGGGGAGAGCAGTACTTC,CASSLRWGEQYF
TRBJ2-7,once,TRBV20-1,TRBD1,TGCAGTGCTTCCGGGACAGATAGCTCCTACGAGCAGTACTTC,CSASGTDSSYEQYF
TRBJ2-3,few,TRBV20-1,TRBD1,TGCAGTGCTAGAGAACCAGGGGGAGACACGCAGTATTTT,CSAREPGGDTQYF
TRBJ2-5,-,TRBV6-4,TRBD2,TGTGCCAGCAAGAGTCGGGGGGGCATGAATGAGCAGTACTTC,CASKSRGGMNEQYF
TRBJ1-1,-,TRBV6-1,-,TGTGCCAGCAGTCCAAGGACACAGGGCACTGAAGCTTTCTTT,CASSPRTQGTEAFF
TRBJ1-2,few,TRBV4-2,TRBD1,TGTGCCAGCAGCCAGGATCCCGGGACAGGGCGGAACTATGGCTACACCTTC,CASSQDPGTGRNYGYTF
TRBJ1-1,-,TRBV12-3/TRBV12-4,-,TGTGCCAGCAGTGCTCAATCGGGGGACACTGAAGCTTTCTTT,CASSAQSGDTEAFF
TRBJ2-1,few,TRBV28,-,TGTGCCAGCTCGACCAGGTACGAGCAGTTCTTC,CASSTRYEQFF
TRBJ2-5,few,TRBV4-1,-,TGCGCCAGCAGCCAAAGCGGCGGGGCCATGGGACAAGAGACCCAGTACTTC,CASSQSGGAMGQETQYF
TRBJ2-3,once,TRBV5-1,-,TGCGCCAGCAGCTCAAATGGACAGAGCACAGATACGCAGTATTTT,CASSSNGQSTDTQYF
TRBJ1-2,few,TRBV10-3,-,TGTGCCATCACCTTAACGCCGGATAACTATGGCTACACCTTC,CAITLTPDNYGYTF